The clone carrying this T cell receptor (beta chain) has a single count. The protocol was immunoSEQ multiplex PCR, while the TCRdb copy is restricted to in-frame clones and leaves out a portion. The sample yields more than 85,000 clones, around 90% seen once. This record comes from a study of T cell responses to AZD1222 COVID-19 vaccine. V gave up 0 bases and J gave up 6 bases, with 9 bases separating them. CDR3 length: 14 amino acids. Germline values: CDR1 LNHDA, CDR2 SQIVND (reference sequence). This clonotype was sampled from an adult in good health. The sequencing used peripheral blood, collected on day 0 of AZD1222 vaccination. This sequence joins TRBV19 and TRBJ1-5; D is ambiguous. CDR3 nucleotides: TGTGCCAGTAGTATAGAGGGATCGGCTCAGCCCCAGCATTTT. Its translation is CASSIEGSAQPQHF.